Presented here are 13 T cell receptor beta chains from one specimen sequenced in a study of T cells after posttransplantation cyclophosphamide. Clones were read by immunoSEQ multiplex PCR, and TCRdb kept only the in-frame ones, dropping some. Of about 9,900 clones in the sample, roughly 90% were seen once. Controls had myeloablative marrow grafts with methotrexate and calcineurin inhibitor, sampled at 1 year. Source: PBMCs, taken after an allogeneic stem cell transplant with a calcineurin inhibitor and methotrexate. Receptors were obtained from a male patient aged 25 to 39 who received an allogeneic stem cell transplant from an unrelated donor, was CMV-positive, and had no GVHD. The graft donor may account for some of the T cells.

This clone showed up just once. The rearrangement uses TRBV7-9 and TRBJ1-2; possibly TRBD1 for D (5 bases). From germline, CDR1 is SEHNR and CDR2 FQNEAQ (reference sequence). The V and J ends lost 2 bases and 8 bases respectively, with 15 bases between them. This CDR3 is 14 amino acids long. CDR3 sequence: CASSLSAGFGGYTF. The CDR3 DNA sequence: TGTGCCAGCAGCTTATCGGCAGGGTTTGGGGGCTACACCTTC.

The J gene is TRBJ1-3, the V gene TRBV6-5, with TRBD1 matching 10 bases. The ends lost 6 bases at V and 6 bases at J; junction bases unmatched: 5. The CDR3 length is 14 residues. Germline V gene data show CDR1 as MNHEY and CDR2 as SVGAGI. For the CDR3, the DNA is TGTGCCAGCAGCTTCGGACAGGGGGTAAACACCATATATTTT. Protein: CASSFGQGVNTIYF.

V and J are TRBV7-7 and TRBJ2-2, with no clear D. CDR3 length: 13 residues. Trimming cost V 0 bases and J 7 bases, with 6 bases left between them. Germline values: CDR1 SSHAT, CDR2 FNYEAQ (reference sequence). This CDR3 reads CASSLAEFGELFF. Here the CDR3 DNA reads TGTGCCAGCAGCTTAGCGGAGTTCGGGGAGCTGTTTTTT.

The gene calls are TRBV6-5 and TRBJ2-2; TRBD2 is a possible D gene (6 bases). V shed 1 base and J shed 7 bases, with 13 bases lying between them. The CDR3 is 15 residues long. Germline values: CDR1 MNHEY, CDR2 SVGAGI. The CDR3 DNA follows: TGTGCCAGCAGTTACTACTACGGGAGTGGCGGGGAGCTGTTTTTT. Translating it yields CASSYYYGSGGELFF.

The count of this clone is one. V usage is TRBV27 and J usage is TRBJ1-5; D is uncertain. CDR3 length equals 13 residues. Germline V CDR1 and CDR2: MNHEY, SMNVEV (reference sequence). The germline V and J ends were trimmed by 0 bases and 9 bases, with 9 bases remaining between them. The CDR3 loop reads CASSLSPPRPQHF. DNA for the CDR3: TGTGCCAGCAGTTTATCCCCCCCGCGGCCCCAGCATTTT.

This clone was counted between two and nine times. V gene TRBV18 combines with J gene TRBJ1-1, with no clear D. Germline CDR1 reads KGHSH; CDR2 reads LQKENI. With 0 bases removed from V and 0 bases from J, the gap between germline ends came to 8 bases. The CDR3 is 15 amino acids. The CDR3, as DNA: TGTGCCAGCTCACCACCGAGAGGGATGAACACTGAAGCTTTCTTT. It translates to CASSPPRGMNTEAFF.

This clone was seen a few times. This chain uses TRBV6-1 with TRBJ2-1; possibly TRBD2 for D (6 bases). The CDR3 length is 14 residues. V shed 5 bases and J shed 4 bases, with 12 bases lying between them. Germline V gene lookup returns CDR1 MNHNS and CDR2 SASEGT. The CDR3 nucleotides read TGTGCCAGCAGTCCCGGGACTCAATACAATGAGCAGTTCTTC. Translation gives CASSPGTQYNEQFF.

The J gene is TRBJ1-2, the V gene TRBV30, with TRBD1 matching over 10 bases. The CDR3 contains 19 residues. The ends lost 3 bases at V and 3 bases at J; junction bases unmatched: 19. Per germline, CDR1 GTSNPN and CDR2 SVGIG (reference sequence). The CDR3 loop reads CAWRFPSGQGGCRDYGYTF. The CDR3 nucleotides read TGTGCCTGGAGATTCCCCTCAGGACAGGGGGGATGTAGGGACTATGGCTACACCTTC.

The V and J genes are TRBV5-1 and TRBJ2-7, with TRBD1 as a possible D gene (7 bases). CDR3 length: 20 amino acids. Germline values: CDR1 SGHRS, CDR2 YFSETQ. V was clipped by 0 bases and J by 2 bases, with 27 bases between them. The CDR3 region is CASSLGGSGGFVRLPYEQYF. The CDR3, as DNA: TGCGCCAGCAGCTTGGGCGGGTCAGGGGGGTTTGTCCGCCTACCCTACGAGCAGTACTTC.

CDR3 protein: CASSLGTGTGANVLTF. The CDR3 DNA follows: TGTGCCAGCAGCTTAGGGACAGGGACTGGGGCCAACGTCCTGACTTTC. The V call is TRBV11-1, the J call TRBJ2-6; 8 bases are shared with TRBD1. The CDR3 extends over 16 amino acids. V shed 1 base, J shed 2 bases, and the junction held 1 base outside the gene matches. CDR1 and CDR2 from the germline V gene are SGHAT and FQDESV (reference sequence).

The CDR3 nucleotides read TGTGCCAGCAGTAGGGGTTCCGGGCCCTACGAGCAGTACTTC. Encoded protein: CASSRGSGPYEQYF. The chain carries TRBV28 and TRBJ2-7; D perhaps matches TRBD1 (5 bases). The CDR3 length is 14 residues. CDR1 is MDHEN and CDR2 is SYDVKM in the germline V gene. V lost 5 bases and J 2 bases, leaving 13 bases between the germline ends.

V usage is TRBV7-9 and J usage is TRBJ2-1; 13 bases align to TRBD2. The CDR3 spans 15 residues. CDR1 SEHNR and CDR2 FQNEAQ come from the germline V gene (reference sequence). Germline trimming cut 6 bases from V and 8 bases from J; bases unmatched to any gene: 7. CDR3 nucleotide sequence: TGTGCCAGCAGGCGGACTAGCGGGAGTAGTTATGAGCAGTTCTTC. This codes for CASRRTSGSSYEQFF.

The chain is built from TRBV9 and TRBJ1-3; TRBD1 matches at 11 bases. The CDR3 extends over 16 amino acids. Germline CDR1 reads SGDLS; CDR2 reads YYNGEE. With V trimmed by 3 bases and J by 4 bases, 6 bases remained unmatched. The CDR3 bases are TGTGCCAGCAGCGGCTCCGGGACAGGGGGAGGAAACACCATATATTTT. It is translated as CASSGSGTGGGNTIYF.